These 13 T cell receptor beta chains came from one sample sequenced in a study of T cells in women clearing cervical HPV infection. Generated by immunoSEQ multiplex PCR, the TCRdb table keeps only in-frame clones and is missing some. This sample's table reports approximately 24,000 clones. The sample comprised blood buffy coat. Receptor source: a woman between 18 and 75 years old with a cervical HPV16 infection that either progressed to CIN3+ or cleared (not recorded which).

Notes on this clone: The read is 3 residues too short to cover the CDR3 end, so that end is filled in from the germline J gene. The chain uses TRBV5-4 and TRBJ1-1, with 9 nucleotides matching TRBD1. There are 16 residues in the CDR3. Trimming took 0 bases from V and 6 from J; bases not matched to a gene: 9. Germline assignment: CDR1 SGHNT and CDR2 YYREEE (reference sequence). CDR3 DNA (partial): TGTGCCAGCAGCTTGGCGGGTAGGGGGACAGGGTCTGAA. Its protein product is CASSLAGRGTGSE. The full-length CDR3 reads as CASSLAGRGTGSEAFF.

This clone is labeled medium-sized based on frequency. The CDR3 end is not reached by the read, which stops 3 residues before it; the germline J gene fills it in. The rearrangement joins TRBV29-1 to TRBJ2-3; no firm D call. The CDR3 has 13 amino acids. Trimming removed 4 bases at V and 5 bases at J, with 13 bases between. The V gene's germline CDR1 is SQVTM and CDR2 ANQGSEA. Incomplete CDR3 DNA: TGCAGCGTTGCCAGCGTTTTTTTAGATACG. Encoded protein: CSVASVFLDT. The complete CDR3 protein is CSVASVFLDTQYF.

As to this clone: The CDR3 extends 3 residues past the end of the read, so its final part is completed from the germline J gene. The same CDR3 is also encoded by other DNA sequences in this sample. This chain connects TRBV18 to TRBJ2-5, with 7 bases identical to TRBD2. V trimming: 4 bases; J trimming: 5 bases; junction bases outside the gene matches: 19. CDR1 and CDR2 (germline): KGHSH, LQKENI. The CDR3 spans 18 residues. The DNA read from the CDR3 is TGTGCCAGCTCACTAATCGGACTAGTGTCGAGGGCCCGTGAGACC. This sequence encodes CASSLIGLVSRARET. The full CDR3 protein reads CASSLIGLVSRARETQYF.

CDR3 protein: CASSLEGTAKHYEQYF. Incomplete CDR3 DNA: TGCGCCAGCAGCTTGGAAGGGACAGCAAAACACTACGAG. V usage is TRBV5-1 and J usage is TRBJ2-7; 7 bases fit TRBD1. The read falls 3 residues short of the CDR3 end, and the missing part is taken from the germline J gene. The CDR3 length is 16 residues. The germline CDR1 and CDR2 sequences are SGHRS and YFSETQ. V was pared by 0 bases and J by 3 bases, with 9 bases of the junction left unmatched.

Remarks on this clone: Coverage ceases 3 residues before the CDR3 finishes, and the germline J gene fills in the end. The chain carries TRBV30 and TRBJ2-5; 12 bases align to TRBD2. V gave up 0 bases and J gave up 3 bases; unmatched junction bases: 14. The CDR3 runs 19 residues. Looked up from germline, CDR1 is GTSNPN and CDR2 is SVGIG (reference sequence). The CDR3 is CAWSVLPRVTSGSKETQYF. The part of the CDR3 DNA that was read is TGTGCCTGGAGTGTACTACCCCGGGTGACTAGCGGGAGTAAAGAGACC. Using reference TRBV30 and TRBJ2-5 for the parts outside the CDR3, the full variable domain is SQTIHQWPATLVQPVGSPLSLECTVEGTSNPNLYWYRQAAGRGLQLLFYSVGIGQISSEVPQNLSASRPQDRQFILSSKKLLLSDSGFYLCAWSVLPRVTSGSKETQYFGPGTRLLVL.

Notes on this clone: The read ends 3 residues early relative to the CDR3; the germline J gene fills the gap. The rearrangement links TRBV20-1 to TRBJ2-3; TRBD1 aligns across 10 bases. The germline V gene encodes CDR1 DFQATT and CDR2 SNEGSKA (reference sequence). This CDR3 is built from 14 residues. With V trimmed by 7 bases and J by 4 bases, 8 bases remained unmatched. Here the CDR3 reads CSGLRDRGADTQYF. The CDR3 bases that were read are TGCAGTGGCCTCCGGGACAGGGGAGCAGATACG.

As concerns this clone: The sequence runs out 3 residues before the end of the CDR3; the remainder is reconstructed from the germline J gene. The chain recombines TRBV29-1 with TRBJ1-5; TRBD1 might be the D (6 bases). CDR1 and CDR2 from the germline V gene are SQVTM and ANQGSEA. V lost 5 bases, J lost 7 bases, and 15 bases lay in between. The CDR3 has 13 amino acids. CDR3 DNA (partial): TGCAGCGTTTCTTCGGGCAGGGGCCAGCCC. Translation gives CSVSSGRGQP. The entire CDR3 protein reads CSVSSGRGQPQHF.

In the case of this clone: The CDR3 end is not reached by the read, which stops 3 residues before it; the germline J gene fills it in. The chain uses TRBV11-2 and TRBJ2-1, with no clear D. The CDR3 is made up of 15 amino acids. Germline assignment: CDR1 SGHAT and CDR2 FQNNGV. Trimming shortened V by 3 bases and J by 9 bases, and 18 bases separated the two germline ends. CDR3 residues: CASSFSYPSLGEQFF. The part of the CDR3 DNA that was read is TGTGCCAGCAGCTTTTCGTATCCTAGTCTGGGTGAG.

Concerning this clone itself: The read ends 3 residues shy of where the CDR3 ends; the end is completed using the germline J gene. The chain links TRBV18 to TRBJ1-2; 9 bases map to TRBD1. CDR1 and CDR2 from the germline V gene are KGHSH and LQKENI. CDR3 size: 14 residues. CDR3 region: CASSLRDRVNDYTF. The sequenced CDR3 bases are TGTGCCAGCTCACTCCGGGACAGGGTGAACGAC.

For this clone: Read data end 3 residues before the CDR3 end; the end is taken from the germline J gene. The chain is built from TRBV2 and TRBJ1-5, with D perhaps TRBD1 (5 bases). Trimming pared 5 bases from V and 1 base from J, leaving 12 bases between. The CDR3 extends over 15 amino acids. Germline-derived CDR1 and CDR2 are SNHLY and FYNNEI. CDR3 DNA (partial): TGTGCCAGCAGTAAAGAGGGGTTCAGCAATCAGCCC. Amino acid sequence: CASSKEGFSNQP. From start to end, the CDR3 is CASSKEGFSNQPQHF.

As to this clone: The CDR3 extends 3 residues past the end of the read, so its final part is completed from the germline J gene. The genes are TRBV9 and TRBJ2-3, with D unclear. The CDR3 length is 15 residues. The V end was cut by 3 bases, the J end by 2 bases, with 13 bases between. Germline CDR1 and CDR2: SGDLS and YYNGEE. The CDR3 spells CASSADLRHTDTQYF. The DNA read from the CDR3 is TGTGCCAGCAGCGCAGATCTTCGTCACACAGATACG.

CDR3 region: CSARATSGTYEQYF. CDR3 DNA, as far as it was read: TGCAGTGCTAGAGCGACTAGCGGGACCTACGAG. V usage is TRBV20-1 and J usage is TRBJ2-7; 11 bases are a match to TRBD2. The sequenced fragment ends 3 residues before the CDR3 boundary, so the rest is inferred from the germline J gene. Trimming cost V 1 base and J 2 bases; bases outside gene matches: 1. Per the germline V gene, CDR1 is DFQATT and CDR2 is SNEGSKA (reference sequence). CDR3 length: 14 amino acids.

Comments on this clone: The CDR3 end falls 3 residues outside the read, so it is completed with the germline J gene. The chain uses TRBV19 and TRBJ2-3; 8 positions match TRBD1. The CDR3 is 14 amino acids. Trimming removed 5 bases from V and 3 bases from J; junction bases left unmatched: 4. Germline CDR1 and CDR2: LNHDA and SQIVND (reference sequence). The CDR3 region is CASSPRTGTDTQYF. CDR3 DNA (partial): TGTGCCAGTAGTCCCCGGACAGGGACAGATACG.